Reported below is one T cell receptor (beta chain). The record originates from a study of immune cell composition in non-small cell lung cancer. Assay: immunoSEQ multiplex PCR; the TCRdb copy retains only in-frame clones and omits some. The data hold 8,500 to 9,500 clones, with around 77% observed a single time. Normal lung sampling was at least 3 cm from the tumour, as distant as possible. The length of the CDR3 is 14 residues. Germline CDR1 reads SGHRS; CDR2 reads YFSETQ. The V and J ends lost 7 bases and 3 bases, in that order; junction bases with no gene match: 5. The sequence came from a human donor with non-small cell lung cancer. Sequences were obtained from non-adjacent lung tissue. J is TRBJ1-4 and V is TRBV5-1; TRBD1 matches at 8 bases. CDR3 coding DNA: TGCGCCAGCGGCCCGACAGGGGCTAATGAAAAACTGTTTTTT. Encoded protein: CASGPTGANEKLFF.